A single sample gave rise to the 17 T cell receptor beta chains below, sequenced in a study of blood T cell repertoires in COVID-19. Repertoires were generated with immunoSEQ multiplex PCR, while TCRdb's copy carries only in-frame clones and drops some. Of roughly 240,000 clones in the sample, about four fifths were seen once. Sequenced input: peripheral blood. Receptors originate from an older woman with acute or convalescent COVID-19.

This chain's CDR3 is CAISGTSGGGRTDTQYF. For the CDR3, the DNA is TGTGCCATCAGCGGGACTAGCGGGGGGGGCCGCACAGATACGCAGTATTTT. The chain combines TRBV10-3 with TRBJ2-3, with 16 bases identical to TRBD2. The ends lost 6 bases at V and 1 base at J; junction bases unmatched: 4. From germline, CDR1 is ENHRY and CDR2 SYGVKD. The CDR3 contains 17 residues.

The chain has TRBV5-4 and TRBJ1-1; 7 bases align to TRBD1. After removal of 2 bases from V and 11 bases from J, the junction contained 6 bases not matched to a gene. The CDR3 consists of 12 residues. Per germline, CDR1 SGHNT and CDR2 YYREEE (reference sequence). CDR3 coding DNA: TGTGCCAGCAGCTTACAGGGGTGGGAGGCTTTCTTT. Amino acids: CASSLQGWEAFF.

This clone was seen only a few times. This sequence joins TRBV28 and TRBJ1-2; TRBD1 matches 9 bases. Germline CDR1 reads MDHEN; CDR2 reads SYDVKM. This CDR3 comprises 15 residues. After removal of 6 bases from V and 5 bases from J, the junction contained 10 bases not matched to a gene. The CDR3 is CASRVGGGQGYGYTF. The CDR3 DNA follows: TGTGCCAGCAGGGTGGGAGGGGGACAGGGTTATGGCTACACCTTC.

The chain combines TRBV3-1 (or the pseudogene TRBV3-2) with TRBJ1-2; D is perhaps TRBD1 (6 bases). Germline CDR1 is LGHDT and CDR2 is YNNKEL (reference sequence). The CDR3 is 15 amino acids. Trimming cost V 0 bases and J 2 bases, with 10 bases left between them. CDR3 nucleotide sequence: TGTGCCAGCAGCCAAGAAATTAGGGGGAACTATGGCTACACCTTC. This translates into CASSQEIRGNYGYTF.

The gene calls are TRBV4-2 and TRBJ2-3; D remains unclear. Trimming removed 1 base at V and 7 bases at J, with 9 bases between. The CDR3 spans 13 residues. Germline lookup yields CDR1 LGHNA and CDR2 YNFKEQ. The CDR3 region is CASSQVVTNTQYF. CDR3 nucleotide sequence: TGTGCCAGCAGCCAAGTAGTAACTAATACGCAGTATTTT.

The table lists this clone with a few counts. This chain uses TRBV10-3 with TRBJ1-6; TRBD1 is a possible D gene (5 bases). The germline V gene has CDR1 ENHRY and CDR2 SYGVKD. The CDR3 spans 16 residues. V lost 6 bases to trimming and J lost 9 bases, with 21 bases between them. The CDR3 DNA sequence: TGTGCCATCAGGGCCGGGACTCTCATCGAAGGTTCACCCCTCCACTTT. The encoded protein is CAIRAGTLIEGSPLHF.

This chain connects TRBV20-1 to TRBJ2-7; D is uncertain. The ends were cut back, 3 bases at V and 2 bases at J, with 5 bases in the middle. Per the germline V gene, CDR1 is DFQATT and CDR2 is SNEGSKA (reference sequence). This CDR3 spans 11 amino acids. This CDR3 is CSASRPYEQYF. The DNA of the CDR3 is TGCAGTGCTAGTCGTCCCTACGAGCAGTACTTC.

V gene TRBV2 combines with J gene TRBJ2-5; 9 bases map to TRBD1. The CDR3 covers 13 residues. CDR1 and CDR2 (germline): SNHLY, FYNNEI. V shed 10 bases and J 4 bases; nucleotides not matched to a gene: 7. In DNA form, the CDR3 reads TGTGCCACCGCACAGGGGGCGGGAGAGACCCAGTACTTC. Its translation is CATAQGAGETQYF.

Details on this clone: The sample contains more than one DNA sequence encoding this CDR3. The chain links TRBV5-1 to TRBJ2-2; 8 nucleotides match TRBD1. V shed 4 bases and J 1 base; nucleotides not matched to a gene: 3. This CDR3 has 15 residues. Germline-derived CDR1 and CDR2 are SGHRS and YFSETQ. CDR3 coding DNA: TGCGCCAGCAGCCTCGGACAGGGGAACACCGGGGAGCTGTTTTTT. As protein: CASSLGQGNTGELFF. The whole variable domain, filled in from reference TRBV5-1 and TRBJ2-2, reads KAGVTQTPRYLIKTRGQQVTLSCSPISGHRSVSWYQQTPGQGLQFLFEYFSETQRNKGNFPGRFSGRQFSNSRSEMNVSTLELGDSALYLCASSLGQGNTGELFFGEGSRLTVL.

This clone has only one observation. CDR3 sequence reads: CASSPPGPGSYTF. The DNA of the CDR3 is TGTGCCAGCTCACCACCGGGGCCAGGTAGCTACACCTTC. The chain couples TRBV18 to TRBJ1-2, with D perhaps matching TRBD1 (5 bases). This CDR3 has 13 residues. Germline values: CDR1 KGHSH, CDR2 LQKENI. V gave up 0 bases and J gave up 9 bases, with 11 bases separating them. The entire variable domain, with the rest obtained from reference TRBV18 and TRBJ1-2, is as follows: NAGVMQNPRHLVRRRGQEARLRCSPMKGHSHVYWYRQLPEEGLKFMVYLQKENIIDESGMPKERFSAEFPKEGPSILRIQQVVRGDSAAYFCASSPPGPGSYTFGSGTRLTVV.

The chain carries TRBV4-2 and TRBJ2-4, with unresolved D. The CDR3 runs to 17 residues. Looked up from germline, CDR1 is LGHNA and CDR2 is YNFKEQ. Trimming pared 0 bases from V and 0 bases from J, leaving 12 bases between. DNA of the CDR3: TGTGCCAGCAGCCAAGATGGAAAGACTTTAGCCAAAAACATTCAGTACTTC. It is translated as CASSQDGKTLAKNIQYF.

CDR3 bases: TGTGCCAGCAGTCTAATATCAGGGGGGACGCAGCCCTACGAGCAGTACTTC. It yields the protein CASSLISGGTQPYEQYF. The chain links TRBV14 to TRBJ2-7; D possibly corresponds to TRBD1 (7 bases). The CDR3 runs to 17 residues. V shed 6 bases and J shed 2 bases, with 23 bases lying between them. The germline gives CDR1 SGHDN, CDR2 FVKESK.

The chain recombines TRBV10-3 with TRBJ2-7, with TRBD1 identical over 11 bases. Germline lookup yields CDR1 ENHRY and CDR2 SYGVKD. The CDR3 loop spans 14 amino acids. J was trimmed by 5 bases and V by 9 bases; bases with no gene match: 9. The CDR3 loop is CAIRGDRGSDEQYF. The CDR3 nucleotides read TGTGCCATTAGAGGGGACAGGGGGAGCGACGAGCAGTACTTC.

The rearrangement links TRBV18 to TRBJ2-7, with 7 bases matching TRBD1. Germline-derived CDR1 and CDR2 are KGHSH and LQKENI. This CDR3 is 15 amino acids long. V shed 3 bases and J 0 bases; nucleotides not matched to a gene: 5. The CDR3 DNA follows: TGTGCCAGCTCACCGGGGACAGTTTTCTCCTACGAGCAGTACTTC. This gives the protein CASSPGTVFSYEQYF.

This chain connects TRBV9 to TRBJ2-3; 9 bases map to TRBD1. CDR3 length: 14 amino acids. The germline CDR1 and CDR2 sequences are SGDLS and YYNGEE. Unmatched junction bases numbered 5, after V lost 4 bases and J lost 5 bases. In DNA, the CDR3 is TGTGCCAGCAGCCCTTGGACAGGGGAAGATACGCAGTATTTT. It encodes CASSPWTGEDTQYF.

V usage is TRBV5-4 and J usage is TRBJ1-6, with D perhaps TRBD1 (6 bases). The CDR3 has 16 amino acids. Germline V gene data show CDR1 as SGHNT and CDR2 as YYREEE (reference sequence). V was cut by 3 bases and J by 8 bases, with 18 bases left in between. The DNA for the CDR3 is TGTGCCAGCAGCTCGTACAACAGGGCTCATGATTCACCCCTCCACTTT. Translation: CASSSYNRAHDSPLHF.

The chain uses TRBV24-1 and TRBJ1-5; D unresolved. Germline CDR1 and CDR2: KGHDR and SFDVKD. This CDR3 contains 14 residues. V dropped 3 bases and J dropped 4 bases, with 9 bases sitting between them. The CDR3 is CATSDGRENQPQHF. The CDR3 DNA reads TGTGCCACCAGTGATGGGAGGGAAAATCAGCCCCAGCATTTT.